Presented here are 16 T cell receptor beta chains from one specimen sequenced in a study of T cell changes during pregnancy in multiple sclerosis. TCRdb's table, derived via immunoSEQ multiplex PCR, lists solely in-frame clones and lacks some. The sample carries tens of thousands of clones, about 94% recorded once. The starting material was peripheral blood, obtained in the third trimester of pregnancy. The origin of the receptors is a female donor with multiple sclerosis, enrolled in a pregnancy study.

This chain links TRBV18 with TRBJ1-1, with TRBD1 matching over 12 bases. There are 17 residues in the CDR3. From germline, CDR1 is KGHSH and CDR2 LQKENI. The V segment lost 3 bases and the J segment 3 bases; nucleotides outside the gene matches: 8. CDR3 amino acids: CASSPLGQGAGDTEAFF. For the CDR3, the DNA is TGTGCCAGCTCACCCCTGGGACAGGGGGCGGGAGACACTGAAGCTTTCTTT.

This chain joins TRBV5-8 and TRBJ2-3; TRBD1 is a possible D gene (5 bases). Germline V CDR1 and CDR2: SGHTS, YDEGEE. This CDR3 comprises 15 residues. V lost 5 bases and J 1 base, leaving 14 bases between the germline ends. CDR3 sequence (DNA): TGTGCCAGCAGACCAGGGTGGTTCGGCACAGATACGCAGTATTTT. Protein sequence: CASRPGWFGTDTQYF.

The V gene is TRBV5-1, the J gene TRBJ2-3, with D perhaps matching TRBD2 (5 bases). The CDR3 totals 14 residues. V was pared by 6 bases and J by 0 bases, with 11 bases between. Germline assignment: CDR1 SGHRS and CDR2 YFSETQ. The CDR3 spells CASTVATSTDTQYF. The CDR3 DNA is TGCGCCAGCACCGTAGCGACTAGCACAGATACGCAGTATTTT. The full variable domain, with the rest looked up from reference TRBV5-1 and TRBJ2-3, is KAGVTQTPRYLIKTRGQQVTLSCSPISGHRSVSWYQQTPGQGLQFLFEYFSETQRNKGNFPGRFSGRQFSNSRSEMNVSTLELGDSALYLCASTVATSTDTQYFGPGTRLTVL.

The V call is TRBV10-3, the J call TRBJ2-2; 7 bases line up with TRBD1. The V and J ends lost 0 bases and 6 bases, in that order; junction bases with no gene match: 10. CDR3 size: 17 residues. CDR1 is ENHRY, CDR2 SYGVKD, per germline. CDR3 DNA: TGTGCCATCAGTGAGTCATTTGTGACAGGGTTTCCCGGGGAGCTGTTTTTT. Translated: CAISESFVTGFPGELFF.

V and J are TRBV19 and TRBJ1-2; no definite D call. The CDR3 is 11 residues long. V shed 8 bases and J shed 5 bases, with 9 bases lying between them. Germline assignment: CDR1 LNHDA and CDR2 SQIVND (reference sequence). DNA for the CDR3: TGTGCCAGTTCCCCCGGTTATGGCTACACCTTC. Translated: CASSPGYGYTF.

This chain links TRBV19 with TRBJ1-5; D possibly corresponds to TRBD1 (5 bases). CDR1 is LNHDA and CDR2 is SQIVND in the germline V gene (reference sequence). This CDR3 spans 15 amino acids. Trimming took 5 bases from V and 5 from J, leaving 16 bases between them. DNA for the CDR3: TGTGCCAGTAGTCTAGGGGCGCGGGTAGATCAGCCCCAGCATTTT. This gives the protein CASSLGARVDQPQHF.

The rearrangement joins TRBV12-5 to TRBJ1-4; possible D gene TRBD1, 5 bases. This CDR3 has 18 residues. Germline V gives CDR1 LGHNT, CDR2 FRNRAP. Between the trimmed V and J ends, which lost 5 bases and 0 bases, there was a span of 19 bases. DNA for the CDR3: TGTGCTAGTGGTCCTAGACAGACCTTTCCTCCAACTAATGAAAAACTGTTTTTT. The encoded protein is CASGPRQTFPPTNEKLFF.

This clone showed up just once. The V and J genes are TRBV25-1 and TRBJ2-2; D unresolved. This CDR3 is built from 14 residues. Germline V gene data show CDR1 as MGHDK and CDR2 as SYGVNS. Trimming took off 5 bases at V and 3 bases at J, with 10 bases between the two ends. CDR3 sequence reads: CASSHRVDTGELFF. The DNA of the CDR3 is TGTGCCAGCAGTCATAGAGTAGACACCGGGGAGCTGTTTTTT.

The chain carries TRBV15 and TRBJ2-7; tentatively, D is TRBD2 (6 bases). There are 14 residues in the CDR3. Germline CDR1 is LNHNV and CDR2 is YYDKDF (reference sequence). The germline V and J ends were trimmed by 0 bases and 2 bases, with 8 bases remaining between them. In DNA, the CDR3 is TGTGCCACCAGCAGAGATGGAGGGGCCTACGAGCAGTACTTC. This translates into CATSRDGGAYEQYF.

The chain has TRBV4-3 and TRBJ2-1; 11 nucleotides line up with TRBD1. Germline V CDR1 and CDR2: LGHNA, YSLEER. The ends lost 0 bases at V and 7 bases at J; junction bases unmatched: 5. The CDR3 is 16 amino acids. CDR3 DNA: TGCGCCAGCAGCCAAGATTCCGGACAGGGGGCGAATGAGCAGTTCTTC. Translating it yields CASSQDSGQGANEQFF.

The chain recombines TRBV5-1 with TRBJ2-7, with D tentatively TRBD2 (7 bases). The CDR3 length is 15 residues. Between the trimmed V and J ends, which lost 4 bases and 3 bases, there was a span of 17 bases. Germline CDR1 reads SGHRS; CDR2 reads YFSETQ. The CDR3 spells CASSAGTGRVYEQYF. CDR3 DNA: TGCGCCAGCAGCGCAGGAACAGGGAGGGTCTACGAGCAGTACTTC.

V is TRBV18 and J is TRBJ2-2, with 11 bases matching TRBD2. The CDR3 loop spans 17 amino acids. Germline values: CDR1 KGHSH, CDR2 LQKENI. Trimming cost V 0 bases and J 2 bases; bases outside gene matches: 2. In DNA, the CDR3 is TGTGCCAGCTCACCACCGGGACTAGCGGCAAACACCGGGGAGCTGTTTTTT. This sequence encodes CASSPPGLAANTGELFF.

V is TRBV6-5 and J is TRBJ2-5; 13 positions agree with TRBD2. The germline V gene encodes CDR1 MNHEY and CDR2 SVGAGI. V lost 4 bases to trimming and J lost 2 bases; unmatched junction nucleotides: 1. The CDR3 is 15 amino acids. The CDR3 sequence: CASSLGLAGQETQYF. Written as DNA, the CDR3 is TGTGCCAGCAGTTTGGGACTAGCGGGACAAGAGACCCAGTACTTC.

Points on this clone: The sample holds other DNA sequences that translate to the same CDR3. CDR3 residues: CASSIQGSYEQYF. CDR3 nucleotides: TGTGCCAGTAGCATACAGGGGTCCTACGAGCAGTACTTC. This chain uses TRBV19 with TRBJ2-7, with TRBD1 identical over 7 bases. The V segment lost 6 bases and the J segment 1 base; nucleotides outside the gene matches: 3. The CDR3 runs 13 residues. The germline V gene has CDR1 LNHDA and CDR2 SQIVND (reference sequence).

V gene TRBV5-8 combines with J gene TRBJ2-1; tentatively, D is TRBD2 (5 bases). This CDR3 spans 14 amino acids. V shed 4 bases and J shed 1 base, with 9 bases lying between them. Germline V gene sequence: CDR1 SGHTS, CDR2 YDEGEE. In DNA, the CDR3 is TGTGCCAGCAGCGAGGGATATTCCTACAATGAGCAGTTCTTC. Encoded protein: CASSEGYSYNEQFF.

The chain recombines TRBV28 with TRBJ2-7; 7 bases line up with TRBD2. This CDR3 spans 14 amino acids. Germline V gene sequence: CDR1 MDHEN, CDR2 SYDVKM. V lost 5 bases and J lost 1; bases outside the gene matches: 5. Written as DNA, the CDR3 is TGTGCCAGCAGTGGTCCTAGCGGTTCCTACGAGCAGTACTTC. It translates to CASSGPSGSYEQYF.